This entry lists 12 T cell receptor beta chains sequenced from one sample in a study of spatial heterogeneity in lung cancer. A single record per CDR3 protein comes from TCRdb applying MiXCR to the 5' RACE reads. The data show over 10,000 distinct CDR3 sequences, roughly 3.9% seen once. Described time point: sample taken at primary tumor resection. Unsorted whole RNA samples from tumor, nontumor lung or frozen PBMC were sequenced. The source was PBMCs, collected at surgery. All receptors derive from a male donor with early-stage non-small cell lung cancer.

This clonotype was seen ten or more times. This beta chain lies outside the target of a library built for alpha chains; its clone size means little. This chain uses TRBV5-5 with TRBJ2-3; D possibly corresponds to TRBD2 (6 bases). This CDR3 contains 15 residues. Germline CDR1 and CDR2: SGHKS and YYEKEE (reference sequence). Trimming pared 4 bases from V and 2 bases from J, leaving 14 bases between. The CDR3 region has the DNA TGTGCCAGCAGCCTCCTAGCGAGCCTCACAGATACGCAGTATTTT. It yields the protein CASSLLASLTDTQYF.

This clonotype was observed many times. With the library built for alpha chains, this beta chain is off target and its frequency is not meaningful. The rearrangement uses TRBV4-3 and TRBJ1-2; possible D gene TRBD1, 5 bases. Germline CDR1 is LGHNA and CDR2 is YSLEER. Trimming left V 0 bases short and J 5 bases short, with 10 bases between. This CDR3 has 14 amino acids. The CDR3 coding sequence is TGCGCCAGCAGCCAAGATCGGGGGGTTTATGGCTACACCTTC. Protein sequence: CASSQDRGVYGYTF.

This clonotype appeared many times. Within a library made for alpha chains, this beta chain is off target, and its count is uninformative. The CDR3 nucleotides are TGTGCCAGCAGTGAACACTACACAGATACGCAGTATTTT. This gives the protein CASSEHYTDTQYF. This chain joins TRBV6-1 and TRBJ2-3; D uncertain. CDR3 size: 13 residues. Trimming stripped 2 bases from V and 2 bases from J, with 5 bases between. CDR1 is MNHNS and CDR2 is SASEGT in the germline V gene.

Comment on this clonotype: Because this beta chain is a stray read in a library intended to capture alpha chains, its abundance should not be given much weight. The chain carries TRBV5-5 and TRBJ1-1, with D hard to call. The V gene lost 4 bases and the J gene lost 4 bases, with 8 bases spanning the gap. The CDR3 has 12 residues. Germline values: CDR1 SGHKS, CDR2 YYEKEE (reference sequence). The CDR3 sequence: CASSHTLTEAFF. For the CDR3, the DNA is TGTGCCAGCAGCCACACCCTCACTGAAGCTTTCTTT.

Many counts were recorded for this clonotype. The library was built for alpha chains, so this beta chain is an off-target read and its size means little. This chain connects TRBV6-1 to TRBJ1-6; D is unresolved. The CDR3 extends over 11 amino acids. The germline V and J ends were trimmed by 7 bases and 15 bases, with 13 bases remaining between them. Germline CDR1 and CDR2: MNHNS and SASEGT. CDR3 sequence reads: CASIKAGVLHF. CDR3 bases: TGTGCCAGCATTAAAGCTGGGGTCCTCCACTTT.

With regard to this clonotype: This beta chain represents an off-target read in a library built for alpha chains; its size is of limited meaning. This sequence joins TRBV30 and TRBJ1-2, with 9 bases lining up with TRBD1. The CDR3 loop spans 11 amino acids. Looked up from germline, CDR1 is GTSNPN and CDR2 is SVGIG (reference sequence). Trimming cost V 7 bases and J 7 bases; bases outside gene matches: 4. In DNA, the CDR3 is TGTGCCTCGGACAGGGGAGTTGGCTACACCTTC. Residues: CASDRGVGYTF. Complete variable domain (other parts from reference TRBV30 and TRBJ1-2): SQTIHQWPATLVQPVGSPLSLECTVEGTSNPNLYWYRQAAGRGLQLLFYSVGIGQISSEVPQNLSASRPQDRQFILSSKKLLLSDSGFYLCASDRGVGYTFGSGTRLTVV.

With regard to this clonotype: This beta chain is a stray read from a library made for alpha chains; its abundance is not meaningful. The chain carries TRBV12-3 or TRBV12-4 and TRBJ2-5; D gene ambiguous. This CDR3 spans 12 amino acids. V was shortened by 5 bases and J by 1 base, with 5 bases between the two germline ends. The CDR3 region has the DNA TGTGCCAGCAGTCCGGGCCAAGAGACCCAGTACTTC. It encodes CASSPGQETQYF.

A word on this clonotype: Since the library was made to target alpha chains, this beta chain is a stray read and its abundance is not meaningful. The V gene is TRBV7-2, the J gene TRBJ2-5, with D possibly TRBD1 on 5 matching bases. CDR1 and CDR2 from the germline V gene are SGHTA and FQGNSA. The CDR3 is made up of 14 amino acids. The ends were cut back, 1 base at V and 10 bases at J, with 16 bases in the middle. The CDR3 nucleotides are TGTGCCAGCAGCTTAGTACTGCGGCAGGGCGACCAGTACTTC. Translated: CASSLVLRQGDQYF.

By share, this clonotype counts as medium-sized. Being off target in a library aimed at alpha chains, this beta chain has a size of little meaning. The chain employs TRBV4-1 and TRBJ2-2; 7 bases fit TRBD1. Trimming removed 4 bases from V and 7 bases from J; junction bases left unmatched: 9. Germline CDR1 is MGHRA and CDR2 is YSYEKL. The CDR3 runs 15 residues. The CDR3 coding sequence is TGCGCCAGCAGCCGAGGCGAGGGGGCCATCGGGGAGCTGTTTTTT. Protein product: CASSRGEGAIGELFF.

This clonotype was recorded many times. The size of this beta chain means little, since it is a stray read in a library made for alpha chains. The chain carries TRBV10-3 and TRBJ2-2, with TRBD2 identical over 13 bases. The V and J ends lost 0 bases and 5 bases, in that order; junction bases with no gene match: 9. CDR3 length: 19 amino acids. Germline lookup yields CDR1 ENHRY and CDR2 SYGVKD. Written as DNA, the CDR3 is TGTGCCATCAGTGAGTCGCGGACTAGCGGGAGTGGAGGGACCGGGGAGCTGTTTTTT. Translation: CAISESRTSGSGGTGELFF.

In this sample, this clonotype turned up many times. In a library made to pick up alpha chains, this beta chain is a stray read with a size that means little. J is TRBJ1-3 and V is TRBV5-6; D is ambiguous. The CDR3 sequence is 15 residues long. The germline V gene has CDR1 SGHDT and CDR2 YYEEEE. With 1 base removed from V and 0 bases from J, the gap between germline ends came to 8 bases. Here the CDR3 DNA reads TGTGCCAGCAGCTTGCAAGGTAGCTCTGGAAACACCATATATTTT. It is translated as CASSLQGSSGNTIYF.

Concerning this clonotype itself: This beta chain slipped into a library made for alpha chains as a stray read, so its size is not meaningful. The rearrangement joins TRBV7-2 to TRBJ2-1, with D possibly matching TRBD2 (5 bases). Per germline, CDR1 SGHTA and CDR2 FQGNSA. The CDR3 covers 14 residues. With 1 base removed from V and 6 bases from J, the gap between germline ends came to 10 bases. CDR3 coding DNA: TGTGCCAGCAGCTTAGGGGAGCGATTCAATGAGCAGTTCTTC. Its protein product is CASSLGERFNEQFF.